One sample yielded the 3 T cell receptor beta chains listed below, sequenced in a study of regulatory T cells in long-lasting Graves disease. The authors built TCR beta libraries using iRepertoire HTBI primers and Arm-PCR of CDR3 regions. One entry per CDR3 protein, called by TCRdb with MiXCR from the multiplex PCR reads. The sample records 400,000 to 450,000 distinct CDR3 sequences, under 15% being singletons. The time point was: newly diagnosed GD, antithyroid drugs for less than 3 months. Extracted RNA from PBMCs served as the source of the TCR library. These data also featured in a second study, about T cells in Graves' hyperthyroidism and ophthalmopathy.

This specimen consisted of peripheral blood mononuclear cells (PBMCs), obtained at new diagnosis, from a patient treated with antithyroid drugs. The origin of the receptors is a woman aged 25 to 45 with Graves disease.

Here the CDR3 reads CASSLLGTSHNEQFF. The CDR3 nucleotides read TGTGCCAGCAGTTTACTGGGGACTAGTCACAATGAGCAGTTCTTC. The chain combines TRBV12-3 or TRBV12-4 with TRBJ2-1; TRBD2 matches 8 bases. V was pared by 2 bases and J by 5 bases, with 5 bases of the junction left unmatched. This CDR3 is 15 amino acids long.

This clonotype was seen ten or more times. The V call is TRBV7-8, the J call TRBJ2-5, with D unresolved. The V gene lost 2 bases and the J gene lost 1 base, with 2 bases spanning the gap. Germline V lookup: CDR1 SGHVS, CDR2 FQNEAQ. The CDR3 has 12 residues. The CDR3 nucleotides are TGTGCCAGCAGCTTAATCCAAGAGACCCAGTACTTC. Translating gives CASSLIQETQYF.

The sample holds many counts of this clonotype. The chain carries TRBV18 and TRBJ2-3, with TRBD2 matching over 12 bases. With 8 bases clipped from V and 4 bases from J, the junction kept 4 bases outside the gene matches. Germline CDR1 reads KGHSH; CDR2 reads LQKENI. The CDR3 sequence is 14 residues long. DNA for the CDR3: TGTGCCAGCCGGGGACTAGCGGGTGCAGATACGCAGTATTTT. Translated, it gives CASRGLAGADTQYF. Drawing the rest from reference TRBV18 and TRBJ2-3, the complete variable domain is NAGVMQNPRHLVRRRGQEARLRCSPMKGHSHVYWYRQLPEEGLKFMVYLQKENIIDESGMPKERFSAEFPKEGPSILRIQQVVRGDSAAYFCASRGLAGADTQYFGPGTRLTVL.